Listed below are T cell receptor beta chains from one sample, sequenced in a study of blood T cell repertoires in COVID-19. Measured with immunoSEQ multiplex PCR; TCRdb has only the in-frame clones, and not every one. The sample lists about 250,000 clones; approximately 84% were seen once. Input material: PBMCs or T cells enriched from blood (not recorded which). These receptors were collected from a man aged 40-50 years who had recovered from COVID-19. CDR3s include the opening cysteine and the closing phenylalanine or tryptophan. A D gene is named only where the DNA matches it firmly. Size is stated for part of the rows, as once, few or many counts, or as a class when the clone is expanded.

size: NA
V: TRBV16
J: TRBJ2-7
D: TRBD1
DNA: TGTGCCAGCAGCCAATCCGGCGAGGGGGCTCTTAGCGAGCAGTACTTC
CDR3: CASSQSGEGALSEQYF

size: once
V: TRBV7-2
J: TRBJ2-5
D: TRBD2
DNA: TGTGCCAGCAGCCCATGGGCGGGAGCTTCAGAGACCCAGTACTTC
CDR3: CASSPWAGASETQYF

size: NA
V: TRBV11-3
J: TRBJ2-3
D: TRBD2
DNA: TGTGCCAGCAGCTTAGGCCAGCGGGAGGGCCCAGATACGCAGTATTTT
CDR3: CASSLGQREGPDTQYF

size: NA
V: TRBV7-9
J: TRBJ1-1
D: NA
DNA: TGTGCCAGCAGCTCCAGATCCCTGAACACTGAAGCTTTCTTT
CDR3: CASSSRSLNTEAFF

size: NA
V: TRBV27
J: TRBJ1-6
D: NA
DNA: TGTGCCAGCAGTTTAGCGGCCCTAGAATCATACTCCTATAATTCACCCCTCCACTTT
CDR3: CASSLAALESYSYNSPLHF

size: NA
V: TRBV27
J: TRBJ2-5
D: NA
DNA: TGTGCCAGCAGTTTGGGAGATGGGGCGGGGCAAGAGACCCAGTACTTC
CDR3: CASSLGDGAGQETQYF

size: NA
V: TRBV11-3
J: TRBJ2-1
D: NA
DNA: TGTGCCAGCAGCCGAGAAGGGGGAGCCTACAATGAGCAGTTCTTC
CDR3: CASSREGGAYNEQFF

size: NA
V: TRBV4-2
J: TRBJ2-2
D: TRBD2
DNA: TGTGCCAGCAGCCCCTCTCCTAGCGGGCGGAACACCGGGGAGCTGTTTTTT
CDR3: CASSPSPSGRNTGELFF

size: NA
V: TRBV7-2
J: TRBJ1-1
D: TRBD1
DNA: TGTGCCAGCAGCACTCGGACAGGGGAAGCTTTCTTT
CDR3: CASSTRTGEAFF

size: NA
V: TRBV6-2/TRBV6-3
J: TRBJ1-2
D: NA
DNA: TGTGCCAGCAGTTACGTGGGCGTCGGCTACACCTTC
CDR3: CASSYVGVGYTF

size: NA
V: TRBV29-1
J: TRBJ1-1
D: NA
DNA: TGCAGCGTGGGAGGGGGAGGCACTGAAGCTTTCTTT
CDR3: CSVGGGGTEAFF

size: once
V: TRBV3-1/TRBV3-2
J: TRBJ1-4
D: NA
DNA: TGTGCCAGCAGCCAAGCGTCCGGGGTGTCAGAGGAAAAACTGTTTTTT
CDR3: CASSQASGVSEEKLFF